A single sample is the source of the 29 T cell receptor beta chains below, sequenced in a study of blood T cells in healthy people across ages. The use of a sample-barcoded 5' primer and a J-beta primer mix characterized a second PCR of about 7 to 12 cycles. From the 5' RACE reads, TCRdb called clonotypes with MiXCR, one entry per CDR3 protein. The sample contains 780,000 or so distinct CDR3 sequences, approximately 60% of which appear only once. The sample comprised blood. These receptors originate from a middle-aged man in good health.

This clonotype was seen only a few times. The rearrangement links TRBV20-1 to TRBJ2-5, with 9 bases matching TRBD2. Germline CDR1 is DFQATT and CDR2 is SNEGSKA (reference sequence). The length of the CDR3 is 19 residues. With 0 bases clipped from V and 6 bases from J, the junction kept 20 bases outside the gene matches. In DNA, the CDR3 is TGCAGTGCTAGAGACCCTCTGGAGCTAGCGGGAAACGTCATAAAGACCCAGTACTTC. Translating it yields CSARDPLELAGNVIKTQYF.

The chain links TRBV20-1 to TRBJ2-5, with D tentatively TRBD2 (5 bases). Trimming left V 3 bases short and J 4 bases short, with 18 bases between. Germline lookup yields CDR1 DFQATT and CDR2 SNEGSKA (reference sequence). The CDR3 runs to 15 residues. CDR3 loop: CSAREAISRRETQYF. CDR3 bases: TGCAGTGCTAGGGAGGCCATTTCGCGGCGAGAGACCCAGTACTTC.

The chain is built from TRBV29-1 and TRBJ2-7; TRBD2 is a possible D gene (6 bases). This CDR3 is built from 12 residues. Germline CDR1 and CDR2: SQVTM and ANQGSEA. V dropped 2 bases and J dropped 4 bases, with 9 bases sitting between them. The CDR3 DNA follows: TGCAGCGTTGAACTTAGCGGTTACGAGCAGTACTTC. Translation gives CSVELSGYEQYF.

This clonotype came up a few times. The chain joins TRBV7-9 to TRBJ2-2, with TRBD1 matching 9 bases. In germline, CDR1 is SEHNR, CDR2 FQNEAQ (reference sequence). This CDR3 region has 18 residues. V shed 5 bases, J shed 2 bases, and the junction held 12 bases outside the gene matches. CDR3 nucleotide sequence: TGTGCCAGCAGCACTGGACAGGGGATAAGAGTTAACACCGGGGAGCTGTTTTTT. It encodes CASSTGQGIRVNTGELFF.

This rearrangement joins TRBV10-3 to TRBJ2-7, with 9 bases that match TRBD2. V was pared by 6 bases and J by 7 bases, with 13 bases of the junction left unmatched. Germline-derived CDR1 and CDR2 are ENHRY and SYGVKD. The CDR3 is 15 residues long. CDR3 bases: TGTGCCATCAGATCCGGGACTAGCTGGGCCACTGAGCAGTACTTC. The encoded protein is CAIRSGTSWATEQYF.

The rearrangement uses TRBV27 and TRBJ2-6, with 9 bases aligning to TRBD1. With 2 bases clipped from V and 1 base from J, the junction kept 9 bases outside the gene matches. The germline CDR1 and CDR2 sequences are MNHEY and SMNVEV (reference sequence). The CDR3 sequence is 19 residues long. In nucleotides, the CDR3 is TGTGCCAGCAGTTTAACAGGGGGCGCTTTGGGATCTGGGGCCAACGTCCTGACTTTC. Translating it yields CASSLTGGALGSGANVLTF. The full variable domain, with the rest looked up from reference TRBV27 and TRBJ2-6, is EAQVTQNPRYLITVTGKKLTVTCSQNMNHEYMSWYRQDPGLGLRQIYYSMNVEVTDKGDVPEGYKVSRKEKRNFPLILESPSPNQTSLYFCASSLTGGALGSGANVLTFGAGSRLTVL.

The rearrangement joins TRBV27 to TRBJ2-5; D remains unclear. CDR1 and CDR2 (germline): MNHEY, SMNVEV (reference sequence). Trimming took off 5 bases at V and 5 bases at J, with 9 bases between the two ends. This CDR3 has 12 amino acids. This CDR3 is CASSTFGETQYF. CDR3 in DNA: TGTGCCAGCAGTACCTTTGGGGAGACCCAGTACTTC.

This clonotype was found a few times. The gene calls are TRBV5-1 and TRBJ2-5; D ambiguous. V gave up 0 bases and J gave up 3 bases, with 12 bases separating them. Germline V CDR1 and CDR2: SGHRS, YFSETQ. This CDR3 has 15 amino acids. As DNA, the CDR3 is TGCGCCAGCAGCTTGGCCCCGGGTAGGGAAGAGACCCAGTACTTC. Its translation is CASSLAPGREETQYF.

The CDR3 region has the DNA TGTGCCAGCAGCAACTCAGGGGGTGAGACAGATACGCAGTATTTT. It specifies CASSNSGGETDTQYF. The chain uses TRBV9 and TRBJ2-3, with TRBD1 identical over 7 bases. Germline CDR1 and CDR2: SGDLS and YYNGEE. The CDR3 runs to 15 residues. The V and J ends lost 4 bases and 3 bases, in that order; junction bases with no gene match: 8.

The chain links TRBV6-2 or TRBV6-3 to TRBJ2-7; D assignment may be TRBD1 or TRBD2 (5 bases each). Germline CDR1 MNHEY, CDR2 SVGEGT. The CDR3 is 14 residues long. Trimming took off 2 bases at V and 4 bases at J, with 12 bases between the two ends. The CDR3 coding sequence is TGTGCCAGCAGTTACCTTGGGACCCAGTACGAGCAGTACTTC. Protein: CASSYLGTQYEQYF.

The rearrangement joins TRBV29-1 to TRBJ2-5; 9 nucleotides align to TRBD1. The V gene's germline CDR1 is SQVTM and CDR2 ANQGSEA. The V and J ends lost 3 bases and 7 bases, in that order; junction bases with no gene match: 15. This CDR3 contains 16 residues. The CDR3 protein is CSVETHRDRVSGTQYF. CDR3 nucleotides: TGCAGCGTTGAGACTCACCGGGACAGGGTTAGTGGGACCCAGTACTTC.

This clonotype was picked up a small number of times. The rearrangement uses TRBV10-3 and TRBJ2-5; 8 bases are a match to TRBD2. The tail of the sequence fits TRBJ2-7 better, so the J call may be wrong. The germline gives CDR1 ENHRY, CDR2 SYGVKD. This CDR3 is 13 amino acids long. This CDR3 is CAIRELAVDEQYF. The CDR3 region has the DNA TGTGCCATCAGGGAACTAGCGGTGGACGAGCAGTACTTC.

Only a few counts were recorded for this clonotype. This chain joins TRBV24-1 and TRBJ1-1; D gene ambiguous. CDR1 and CDR2 (germline): KGHDR, SFDVKD. Trimming left V 4 bases short and J 4 bases short, with 9 bases between. The CDR3 runs to 13 residues. Here the CDR3 reads CATSEPSGTEAFF. CDR3 bases: TGTGCCACCAGTGAACCCTCGGGCACTGAAGCTTTCTTT.

The rearrangement uses TRBV3-1 and TRBJ2-3; 8 bases align to TRBD2. CDR1 and CDR2 from the germline V gene are LGHDT and YNNKEL (reference sequence). CDR3 length: 17 residues. V gave up 2 bases and J gave up 1 base; unmatched junction bases: 8. CDR3 coding DNA: TGTGCCAGCAGCCAACCCGAGAGTAGCGGGGGCACAGATACGCAGTATTTT. Residues: CASSQPESSGGTDTQYF.

V gene TRBV7-2 combines with J gene TRBJ2-7, with a weak D call TRBD1 (9 bases). V was clipped by 2 bases and J by 1 base, with 21 bases between them. The CDR3 spans 18 residues. Per germline, CDR1 SGHTA and CDR2 FQGNSA. The CDR3 sequence is CASSLLRGGTGPSYEQYF. The CDR3 bases are TGTGCCAGCAGCTTACTTCGGGGGGGGACAGGGCCTTCCTACGAGCAGTACTTC.

This clonotype was picked up a small number of times. One junction end disagrees with the germline gene, perhaps due to a read error. J is TRBJ1-2 and V is TRBV6-5; 8 bases are shared with TRBD1. CDR3 length: 15 residues. Germline loops: CDR1 MNHEY, CDR2 SVGAGI. CDR3 protein: CASSDSGQGHYGYTF. The CDR3 coding sequence is TGTGCCAGCAGTGACTCAGGACAGGGACACTATGGCTACACCTTC.

The chain couples TRBV27 to TRBJ2-1; TRBD2 might be the D (6 bases). The J call could be wrong; TRBJ2-7 is a better fit for the DNA end. Germline V CDR1 and CDR2: MNHEY, SMNVEV (reference sequence). CDR3 length equals 14 residues. The chain's CDR3 is CASSLGGMAGEQYF. CDR3 DNA sequence: TGTGCCAGCAGTTTAGGAGGGATGGCAGGCGAGCAGTACTTC.

The V gene is TRBV5-1, the J gene TRBJ2-2; D ambiguous. The CDR3 length is 15 residues. The germline V gene has CDR1 SGHRS and CDR2 YFSETQ. V was shortened by 0 bases and J by 6 bases, with 12 bases between the two germline ends. DNA for the CDR3: TGCGCCAGCAGCTTGGGCACGCTTTTGGCCGGGGAGCTGTTTTTT. This sequence encodes CASSLGTLLAGELFF.

The chain uses TRBV7-2 and TRBJ2-1; TRBD1 agrees at 7 bases. The CDR3 sequence is 15 residues long. The V segment lost 7 bases and the J segment 5 bases; nucleotides outside the gene matches: 11. Germline V gene data show CDR1 as SGHTA and CDR2 as FQGNSA. CDR3 DNA sequence: TGTGCCAGCACCCGTGACAGGGCAACCCACAATGAGCAGTTCTTC. Encoded protein: CASTRDRATHNEQFF.

The CDR3 is CSATEDQQGYGTDTQYF. In nucleotides, the CDR3 is TGCAGTGCTACCGAGGACCAGCAGGGGTATGGCACAGATACGCAGTATTTT. V usage is TRBV20-1 and J usage is TRBJ2-3, with D possibly being TRBD1 (6 bases). CDR1 is DFQATT, CDR2 SNEGSKA, per germline (reference sequence). V was shortened by 4 bases and J by 1 base, with 21 bases between the two germline ends. The CDR3 length is 17 residues.

The CDR3 nucleotides are TGCGCCAGCAGCGCGGCCGGGACAGGCGAAAAACTGTTTTTT. Translating gives CASSAAGTGEKLFF. The rearrangement links TRBV5-1 to TRBJ1-4, with 8 bases fitting TRBD1. The CDR3 extends over 14 amino acids. Germline trimming cut 4 bases from V and 8 bases from J; bases unmatched to any gene: 7. Germline assignment: CDR1 SGHRS and CDR2 YFSETQ.

V gene TRBV29-1 combines with J gene TRBJ2-3, with D hard to call. The CDR3 sequence is 11 residues long. Deletions cut 7 bases from V and 3 bases from J, with 8 bases between. Germline-derived CDR1 and CDR2 are SQVTM and ANQGSEA. The CDR3 DNA is TGCAGCGGGCAACCTACAGATACGCAGTATTTT. Translated: CSGQPTDTQYF.

A word on this clonotype: A much larger clone differs by one base, so this may be a read error. This chain uses TRBV7-2 with TRBJ2-1; the match to TRBD2 covers 12 bases. The end of the DNA fits TRBJ2-7 better, so the J call may be wrong. Germline-derived CDR1 and CDR2 are SGHTA and FQGNSA. There are 15 residues in the CDR3. CDR3 DNA sequence: TGTGCCAGCAGCTTCGGACTAGCGGGGAACAATGAGCAGTACTTC. Amino acid sequence: CASSFGLAGNNEQYF.

The rearrangement joins TRBV4-2 to TRBJ2-2; 7 bases are shared with TRBD2. Germline CDR1 reads LGHNA; CDR2 reads YNFKEQ. This CDR3 is built from 17 residues. V lost 4 bases and J lost 2; bases outside the gene matches: 10. CDR3 sequence (DNA): TGTGCCAGCAGCCCCCAGGCTAGCGGAGCCAACACCGGGGAGCTGTTTTTT. It yields the protein CASSPQASGANTGELFF.

The rearrangement uses TRBV5-1 and TRBJ2-3; D not certain. The CDR3 has 17 amino acids. The germline V gene encodes CDR1 SGHRS and CDR2 YFSETQ. V was clipped by 0 bases and J by 4 bases, with 18 bases between them. This CDR3 is CASSLGDWRPPSDTQYF. The CDR3 region has the DNA TGCGCCAGCAGCTTGGGAGATTGGCGGCCGCCCTCAGATACGCAGTATTTT.

The chain carries TRBV20-1 and TRBJ2-7; D remains ambiguous. This CDR3 contains 15 residues. The V and J ends lost 0 bases and 12 bases respectively, with 24 bases between them. Germline V gene sequence: CDR1 DFQATT, CDR2 SNEGSKA (reference sequence). CDR3 nucleotide sequence: TGCAGTGCTAGAGATTTTAGGGCGGAACAAGAGACCCGGTACTTC. It encodes CSARDFRAEQETRYF.

This clonotype was seen only a few times. J is TRBJ2-3 and V is TRBV4-1, with D uncertain. The CDR3 consists of 15 residues. Germline lookup yields CDR1 MGHRA and CDR2 YSYEKL. Trimming left V 1 base short and J 1 base short, with 9 bases between. The CDR3 protein is CASSQGDRGTDTQYF. The DNA of the CDR3 is TGCGCCAGCAGCCAAGGGGATCGTGGCACAGATACGCAGTATTTT.

This clonotype was picked up a small number of times. The chain combines TRBV10-3 with TRBJ2-1; 10 bases line up with TRBD2. V dropped 6 bases and J dropped 8; count of bases not matched to a gene: 10. The CDR3 has 15 residues. Germline assignment: CDR1 ENHRY and CDR2 SYGVKD. The CDR3 DNA is TGTGCCATCAGCCTTAGGGCTAGCGGGAGCCATGAGCAGTTCTTC. The encoded protein is CAISLRASGSHEQFF.

This clonotype was recorded only once. This sequence joins TRBV6-1 and TRBJ2-7; D might be TRBD1 or TRBD2, each matching 5 bases. V dropped 3 bases and J dropped 1 base, with 10 bases sitting between them. Germline loops: CDR1 MNHNS, CDR2 SASEGT. The CDR3 has 14 amino acids. The CDR3 DNA sequence: TGTGCCAGCAGTGAGGGACCGACGTCCTACGAGCAGTACTTC. Its translation: CASSEGPTSYEQYF.